This is a list of T cell receptor beta chains from one sample in a study of CD4 T cells in relation to SARS-CoV-2 and coronaviruses. Libraries were prepared by immunoSEQ multiplex PCR; TCRdb keeps only in-frame clonotypes and omits some of them. The table has about 68,000 clones, approximately 95% seen once. Sequencing was carried out using naive CD4+ T cells from PBMCs. The receptors shown here come from a human donor in good health. Both conserved end residues are part of each CDR3. A D gene is named only where the DNA matches it firmly. Not every row has a clone size; where given, it reads once, few, many or a size class.

.	.	TRBV5-1	TRBJ1-2	TGCGCCAGCAGCGATGTCGCAGATGGCTACACCTTC	CASSDVADGYTF
.	.	TRBV27	TRBJ2-7	TGTGCCAGCAGTCTAGGGGCTAGAAGGACCTACGAGCAGTACTTC	CASSLGARRTYEQYF
.	.	TRBV27	TRBJ1-4	TGTGCCAGCAGTTTATCCGGGGGATCTAATGAAAAACTGTTTTTT	CASSLSGGSNEKLFF
.	TRBD2	TRBV28	TRBJ2-5	TGTGCCAGCAGTCCGGGGGGTTTCCAAGAGACCCAGTACTTC	CASSPGGFQETQYF
few	.	TRBV2	TRBJ1-2	TGTGCCAGCAGTGAGACTTATGGCTACACCTTC	CASSETYGYTF
.	.	TRBV6-2/TRBV6-3	TRBJ1-1	TGTGCCAGCAGCCTTCCAGGACACCCGAACACTGAAGCTTTCTTT	CASSLPGHPNTEAFF
.	.	TRBV7-3	TRBJ2-3	TGTGCCAGCAGGGACCCAGCTAGCACAGATACGCAGTATTTT	CASRDPASTDTQYF
.	.	TRBV25-1	TRBJ1-1	TGTGCCAGCAGTGCCACTACCCGGGGCTCGAACACTGAAGCTTTCTTT	CASSATTRGSNTEAFF
.	.	TRBV20-1	TRBJ2-2	TGCAGTGCTAGTGCTACGGGGGGGACAGTGACAACCGGGGAGCTGTTTTTT	CSASATGGTVTTGELFF
.	.	TRBV11-3	TRBJ2-2	TGTGCCAGCAGCGGGGTCCCCGGGGAGCTGTTTTTT	CASSGVPGELFF
.	TRBD2	TRBV7-3	TRBJ2-1	TGTGCCAGCAGCTTAACGGCGAGCGGGGGGCTAATTGAGCAGTTCTTC	CASSLTASGGLIEQFF
.	.	TRBV7-3	TRBJ2-2	TGTGCCAGCAGCTTAAGTGCGAGCTCCGGGGAGCTGTTTTTT	CASSLSASSGELFF
.	TRBD2	TRBV19	TRBJ2-5	TGTGCCAGTAGTAGGGCTAGCGGGGGGGCCGTGGAGACCCAGTACTTC	CASSRASGGAVETQYF
once	.	TRBV7-3	TRBJ2-6	TGTGCCAGCAGCTTCGGAGTCTCTGGGGCCAACGTCCTGACTTTC	CASSFGVSGANVLTF
.	.	TRBV6-5	TRBJ1-1	TGTGCCAGCAGTACCGGGACGGGGAACACTGAAGCTTTCTTT	CASSTGTGNTEAFF
once	.	TRBV5-4	TRBJ1-4	TGTGCCAGCAGCTTGAAAAAGGCACATGAAAAACTGTTTTTT	CASSLKKAHEKLFF
.	TRBD1	TRBV7-8	TRBJ1-5	TGTGCCAGCAGGAGCGACAGGGATCAGCCCCAGCATTTT	CASRSDRDQPQHF
.	.	TRBV19	TRBJ2-3	TGTGCCAGTAGGCTTGGTGGGGCCACAGATACGCAGTATTTT	CASRLGGATDTQYF
.	.	TRBV19	TRBJ2-3	TGTGCCAGTAGTACCGAGCGGGCGGATACGCAGTATTTT	CASSTERADTQYF
.	.	TRBV5-4	TRBJ2-7	TGTGCCAGCAGCTCGGGACAAACTGTCTACGAGCAGTACTTC	CASSSGQTVYEQYF
.	.	TRBV3-1/TRBV3-2	TRBJ1-2	TGTGCCAGCAGCCAAGATGGGGCAGGAGTCTTCTTCTTC	CASSQDGAGVFFF
.	.	TRBV9	TRBJ2-2	TGTGCCAGCAGCGTACGGGACACCGGGGAGCTGTTTTTT	CASSVRDTGELFF
.	.	TRBV10-3	TRBJ1-6	TGTGCCATCACCGACGGTAATTCACCCCTCCACTTT	CAITDGNSPLHF
.	TRBD2	TRBV24-1	TRBJ2-1	TGTGCCACCAGTGCCCCAAGCGGGATTTCAAATGAGCAGTTCTTC	CATSAPSGISNEQFF
once	TRBD1	TRBV7-2	TRBJ1-4	TGTGCCAGCAGCTTACAGGGGGGCACTAATGAAAAACTGTTTTTT	CASSLQGGTNEKLFF
.	TRBD2	TRBV5-1	TRBJ2-3	TGCGCCAGCAGCTTGCGGGGGGTACAAGATACGCAGTATTTT	CASSLRGVQDTQYF
.	.	TRBV7-2	TRBJ2-7	TGTGCCAGCAGCGTACAGTTGCAGGGATACGAGCAGTACTTC	CASSVQLQGYEQYF
.	.	TRBV20-1	TRBJ1-2	TGCAGTGCTAGTGGTGGCTACACCTTC	CSASGGYTF
.	TRBD1	TRBV5-6	TRBJ2-2	TGTGCCAGCAGCTTTCGACAGGGGATGGAGCTGTTTTTT	CASSFRQGMELFF
once	.	TRBV7-5	TRBJ2-7	TGTGTCAGAAGCTTAGCCTTTCAGCGACGAAGGTACGAGCAGTACTTC	CVRSLAFQRRRYEQYF
.	TRBD1	TRBV24-1	TRBJ2-1	TGTGCCACCGACAGGGGACCCGGTTACAATGAGCAGTTCTTC	CATDRGPGYNEQFF
.	.	TRBV3-1/TRBV3-2	TRBJ1-2	TGTGCCAGCAGGGGGTATGAGGGCTACACCTTC	CASRGYEGYTF
.	.	TRBV28	TRBJ1-4	TGTGCCAGCAGGGACGGTGCTAATGAAAAACTGTTTTTT	CASRDGANEKLFF
.	.	TRBV24-1	TRBJ2-5	TGTGCCACCCAAAAGCCGGGGCCTGACCAAGAGACCCAGTACTTC	CATQKPGPDQETQYF
.	.	TRBV24-1	TRBJ1-4	TGTGCCACCAGTGATCCGGGTCTCGAAAAACTGTTTTTT	CATSDPGLEKLFF
.	.	TRBV5-5	TRBJ1-5	TGTGCCAGCAGCTTAGCCCCCGGTAGCCAGCCCCAGCATTTT	CASSLAPGSQPQHF
.	TRBD1	TRBV29-1	TRBJ1-1	TGCAGCGCCTCCAATCAGGGGGGCACTGAAGCTTTCTTT	CSASNQGGTEAFF
.	.	TRBV9	TRBJ2-3	TGTGCCAGCAGCGTCCTCGGGGGGCTGGTAGAGGCTACGCAGTATTTT	CASSVLGGLVEATQYF
.	TRBD2	TRBV5-1	TRBJ2-5	TGCGCCAGCAGCCCGGGACTAGCCTTTTTAGAGACCCAGTACTTC	CASSPGLAFLETQYF
once	TRBD1	TRBV5-1	TRBJ2-7	TGCGCCAGCAGCCTAATACCGGGACAGGGATCGGGTGAGCAGTACTTC	CASSLIPGQGSGEQYF
.	.	TRBV4-2	TRBJ1-1	TGTGCCAGCAGCCCCCAAGGGGGGCCGAACACTGAAGCTTTCTTT	CASSPQGGPNTEAFF
.	.	TRBV15	TRBJ2-7	TGTGCCACCAGCAGAGCCAGGGGTTACGAGCAGTACTTC	CATSRARGYEQYF
.	TRBD2	TRBV11-2	TRBJ2-2	TGTGCCAGCAGCGTGGGACTAGCGGGAGGGCCGAACACCGGGGAGCTGTTTTTT	CASSVGLAGGPNTGELFF
.	TRBD2	TRBV7-6	TRBJ2-1	TGTGCCAGCAGCTTAGTAGCGGGAGAATACAATGAGCAGTTCTTC	CASSLVAGEYNEQFF
.	.	TRBV19	TRBJ2-7	TGTGCCAGTAGTAGACAGGTTACCTCCTACGAGCAGTACTTC	CASSRQVTSYEQYF
.	.	TRBV19	TRBJ1-6	TGTGCCAGTAGTATAGGCGGGGATTCACCCCTCCACTTT	CASSIGGDSPLHF
.	.	TRBV3-1/TRBV3-2	TRBJ2-2	TGTGCCAGCAGCCCTCGCCCGAACACCGGGGAGCTGTTTTTT	CASSPRPNTGELFF
few	.	TRBV10-3	TRBJ1-5	TGTGCCATCAGTGAATATGCACCCTATAGCAATCAGCCCCAGCATTTT	CAISEYAPYSNQPQHF
.	TRBD1	TRBV11-2	TRBJ1-2	TGTGCCAGCAGGGGGTTCAGGGGGCATACCTATGGCTACACCTTC	CASRGFRGHTYGYTF
.	TRBD1	TRBV7-9	TRBJ2-5	TGTGCCAGCAGCTCCCGACAGGGAAGCCAAGAGACCCAGTACTTC	CASSSRQGSQETQYF